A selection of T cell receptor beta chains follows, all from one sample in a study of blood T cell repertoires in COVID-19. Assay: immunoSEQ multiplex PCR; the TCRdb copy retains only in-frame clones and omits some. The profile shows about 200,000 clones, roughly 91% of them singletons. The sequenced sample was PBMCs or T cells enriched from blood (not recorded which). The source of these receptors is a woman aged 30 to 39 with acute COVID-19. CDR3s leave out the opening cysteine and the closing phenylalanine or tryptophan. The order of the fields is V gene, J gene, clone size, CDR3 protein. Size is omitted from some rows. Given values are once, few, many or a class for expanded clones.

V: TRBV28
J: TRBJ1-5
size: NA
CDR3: ASSLVRGDQPQH

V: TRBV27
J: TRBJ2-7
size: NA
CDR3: ASSVAGPYEQY

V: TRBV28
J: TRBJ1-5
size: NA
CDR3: ASSLTGGYNQPQH

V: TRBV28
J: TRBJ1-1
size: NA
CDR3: ASSRLTGSWTEAF

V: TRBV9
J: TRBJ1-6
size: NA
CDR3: ASSEWDRGYNSPLH

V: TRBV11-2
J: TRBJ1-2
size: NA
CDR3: ASSLGGGGGYGYT

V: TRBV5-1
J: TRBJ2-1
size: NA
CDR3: ASSDQGRGYNEQF

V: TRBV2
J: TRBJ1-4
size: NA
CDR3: ASSDRTTGEKLF

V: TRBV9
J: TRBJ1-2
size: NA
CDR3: ASSGPYGYT

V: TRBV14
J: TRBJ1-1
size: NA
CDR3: ASSRGGIDPF

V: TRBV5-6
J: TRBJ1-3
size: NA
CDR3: ASSLPADNTIY

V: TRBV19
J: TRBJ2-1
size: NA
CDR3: ASSPRTGGNEQF

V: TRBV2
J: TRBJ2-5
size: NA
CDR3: ASRRTSGGKETQY

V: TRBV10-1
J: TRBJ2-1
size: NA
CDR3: ASSPNRNNEQF

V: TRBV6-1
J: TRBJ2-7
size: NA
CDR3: ASSETGHGSY

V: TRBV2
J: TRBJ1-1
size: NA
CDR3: ATHRAAEAF

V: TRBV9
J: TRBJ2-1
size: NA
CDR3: ASSVLAGGRYNEQF

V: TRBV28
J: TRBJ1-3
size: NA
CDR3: ASSLWGRENTIY

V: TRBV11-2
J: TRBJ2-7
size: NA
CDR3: ASSPRTGDLEQY

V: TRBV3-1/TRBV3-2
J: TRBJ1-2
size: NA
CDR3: ASSPGQLNYGYT

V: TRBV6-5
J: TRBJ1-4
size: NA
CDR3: ASDRGEGEKLF

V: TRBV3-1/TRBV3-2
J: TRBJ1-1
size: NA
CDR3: ASSHSGRYTEAF

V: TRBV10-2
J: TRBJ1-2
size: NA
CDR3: ASSDREARIYGYT

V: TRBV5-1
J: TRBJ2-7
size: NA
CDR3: ASSLVQGRNEQY

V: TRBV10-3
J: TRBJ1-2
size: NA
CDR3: AIRYGTDSNYGYT

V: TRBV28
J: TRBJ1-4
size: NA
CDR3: ASRSTGSREKLF

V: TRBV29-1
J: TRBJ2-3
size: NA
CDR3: SVGSTDSPAPTDTQY

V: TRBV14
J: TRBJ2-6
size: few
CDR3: ASSREQGDSGANVLT

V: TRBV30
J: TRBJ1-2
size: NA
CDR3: AWSSGQGLGYT

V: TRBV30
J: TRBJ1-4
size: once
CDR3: AWRTGFLEKLF

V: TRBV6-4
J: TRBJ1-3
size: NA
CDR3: ASSVGRGIGNTIY

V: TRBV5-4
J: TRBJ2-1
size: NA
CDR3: ASSLRYGNEQF

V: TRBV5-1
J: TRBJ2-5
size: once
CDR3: ASSVAGGIQETQY

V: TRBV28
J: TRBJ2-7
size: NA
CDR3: ASSLQGPGEQY

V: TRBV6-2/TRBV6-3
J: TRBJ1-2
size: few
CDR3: ASSYQDSSYGYT

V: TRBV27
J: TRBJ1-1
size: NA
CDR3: ASSLSKTGATEAF

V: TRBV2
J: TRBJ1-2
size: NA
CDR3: ASSGGQGANYGYT

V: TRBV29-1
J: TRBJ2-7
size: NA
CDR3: SAGEGGEQY

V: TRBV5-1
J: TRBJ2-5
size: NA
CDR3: ASSYGTGGPGETQY

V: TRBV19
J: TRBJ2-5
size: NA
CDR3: ASSIGQIIQETQY

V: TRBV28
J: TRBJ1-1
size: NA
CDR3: ASSSRIIDTEAF